Below, 8 T cell receptor beta chains from the same sample are listed, as sequenced in a study of T cell clusters in autoimmune cytopenias. TRB rearrangements were amplified by touch-down multiplex PCR with mixed TRB-A/B primers. Reanalyzing the multiplex PCR reads, TCRdb keeps one entry per CDR3 protein, without DNA. Its listing shows fewer than 5,500 distinct CDR3 sequences. Roughly 38,000 genome equivalents of blood DNA were amplified for TRB. The same data also went into a second study, on T cell repertoires in aging, cancer and after chemotherapy.

Sample: peripheral blood. The receptors come from a human donor in good health.

The rearrangement joins TRBV11-1 to TRBJ2-2; TCRdb's D call, TRBD1, is unchecked because there is no DNA. CDR1 and CDR2 (germline): SGHAT, FQDESV (reference sequence). This CDR3 region has 13 residues. Here the CDR3 reads CASSLLPGGELFF. Based on the CDR3 plus reference TRBV11-1 and TRBJ2-2, the full variable domain is EAEVAQSPRYKITEKSQAVAFWCDPISGHATLYWYRQILGQGPELLVQFQDESVVDDSQLPKDRFSAERLKGVDSTLKIQPAELGDSAMYLCASSLLPGGELFFGEGSRLTVL.

The genes are TRBV7-2 and TRBJ1-1; TCRdb picks TRBD1, but there is no DNA to check that call. The germline V gene encodes CDR1 SGHTA and CDR2 FQGNSA. The CDR3 sequence is 16 residues long. This CDR3 is CASSPRTGSMNTEAFF.

The rearrangement links TRBV20-1 to TRBJ2-3; TCRdb indicates TRBD1, and absent DNA this call remains unverified. The CDR3 consists of 14 residues. CDR1 is DFQATT, CDR2 SNEGSKA, per germline (reference sequence). The CDR3 here is CSDSERGKSDTQYF.

This clonotype counts as medium-sized (0.01 to 0.1%) by frequency. The CDR3 reads CASTGPGEKLFF. The chain has TRBV19 and TRBJ1-4; TCRdb outputs TRBD1, but without DNA this stays unchecked. The germline V gene has CDR1 LNHDA and CDR2 SQIVND (reference sequence). The CDR3 has 12 amino acids. Full variable domain (remainder filled in from reference TRBV19 and TRBJ1-4): DGGITQSPKYLFRKEGQNVTLSCEQNLNHDAMYWYRQDPGQGLRLIYYSQIVNDFQKGDIAEGYSVSREKKESFPLTVTSAQKNPTAFYLCASTGPGEKLFFGSGTQLSVL.

Measured by frequency, this clonotype is medium-sized. The chain couples TRBV12-3 or TRBV12-4 to TRBJ1-1; the D gene TCRdb calls, TRBD1, cannot be checked with no DNA. This CDR3 region has 15 residues. CDR3 in amino acids: CASSLDPGAHSEAFF.

This clonotype is classed as medium-sized by frequency. This sequence joins TRBV6-5 and TRBJ2-7. The CDR3 is 11 residues long. Germline V gives CDR1 MNHEY, CDR2 SVGAGI. The CDR3 is CASSWGYEQYF.

CDR3 residues: CASSLGGGANTDTQYF. This chain uses TRBV11-2 with TRBJ2-3; TCRdb's assignment of TRBD1 cannot be checked, as there is no DNA. CDR3 size: 16 residues. The germline V gene has CDR1 SGHAT and CDR2 FQNNGV.

This clonotype is classed as medium-sized by frequency. The chain links TRBV12-3 or TRBV12-4 to TRBJ2-1; TCRdb proposes TRBD2, but this gene call is untestable without DNA. CDR3 length: 17 amino acids. This CDR3 is CASSLGRSAGLKTEQFF.